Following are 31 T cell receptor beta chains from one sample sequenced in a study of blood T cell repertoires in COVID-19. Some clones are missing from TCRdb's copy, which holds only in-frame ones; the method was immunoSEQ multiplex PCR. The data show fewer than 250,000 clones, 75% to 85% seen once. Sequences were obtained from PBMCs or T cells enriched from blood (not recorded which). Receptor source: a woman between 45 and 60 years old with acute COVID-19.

CDR3 residues: CASRLPRTGESNQPQHF. The CDR3 DNA reads TGTGCAAGTCGCTTACCTCGGACAGGGGAAAGCAATCAGCCCCAGCATTTT. V is TRBV12-2 and J is TRBJ1-5; no DNA check was done on the table's D call, TRBD1. TRBV12-2 is reported as a pseudogene. This CDR3 has 17 residues.

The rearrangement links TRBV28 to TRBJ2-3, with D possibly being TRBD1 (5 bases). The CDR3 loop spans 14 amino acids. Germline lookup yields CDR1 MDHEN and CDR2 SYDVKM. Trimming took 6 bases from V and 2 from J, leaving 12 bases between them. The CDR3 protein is CASRQDSHTDTQYF. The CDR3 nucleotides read TGTGCCAGCAGGCAAGACAGCCACACAGATACGCAGTATTTT. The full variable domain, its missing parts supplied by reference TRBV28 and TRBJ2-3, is DVKVTQSSRYLVKRTGEKVFLECVQDMDHENMFWYRQDPGLGLRLIYFSYDVKMKEKGDIPEGYSVSREKKERFSLILESASTNQTSMYLCASRQDSHTDTQYFGPGTRLTVL.

This CDR3 is CAISGVSGALETQYF. DNA of the CDR3: TGTGCCATCAGTGGTGTTAGCGGGGCTCTCGAGACCCAGTACTTC. J is TRBJ2-5 and V is TRBV10-3, with 8 bases that match TRBD2. V lost 4 bases and J lost 5; bases outside the gene matches: 9. The germline V gene has CDR1 ENHRY and CDR2 SYGVKD. The CDR3 has 15 residues.

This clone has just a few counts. CDR3 in DNA: TGTGCCAGCAGTCCGGGACAGGGAACTAATGAGCAGTTCTTC. This gives the protein CASSPGQGTNEQFF. The chain couples TRBV6-5 to TRBJ2-1; TRBD1 matches 9 bases. After removal of 5 bases from V and 7 bases from J, the junction contained 6 bases not matched to a gene. CDR1 MNHEY and CDR2 SVGAGI come from the germline V gene. The CDR3 runs to 14 residues.

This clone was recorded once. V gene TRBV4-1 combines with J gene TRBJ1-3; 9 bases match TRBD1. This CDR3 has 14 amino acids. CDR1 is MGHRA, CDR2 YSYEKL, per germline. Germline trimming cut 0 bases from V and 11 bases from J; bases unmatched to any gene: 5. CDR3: CASSQDPGTGPIYF. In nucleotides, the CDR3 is TGCGCCAGCAGCCAAGATCCCGGGACAGGGCCCATATATTTT.

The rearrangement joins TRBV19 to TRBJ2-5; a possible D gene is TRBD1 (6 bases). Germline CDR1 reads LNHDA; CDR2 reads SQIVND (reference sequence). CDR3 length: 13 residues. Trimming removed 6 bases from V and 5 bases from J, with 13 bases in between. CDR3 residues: CASRGGIAETQYF. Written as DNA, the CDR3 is TGTGCCAGTAGAGGGGGAATTGCGGAGACCCAGTACTTC.

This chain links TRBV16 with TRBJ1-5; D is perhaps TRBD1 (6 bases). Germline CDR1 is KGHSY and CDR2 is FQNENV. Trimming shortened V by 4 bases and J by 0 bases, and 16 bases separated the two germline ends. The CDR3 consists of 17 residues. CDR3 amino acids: CASSPRGGHGSNQPQHF. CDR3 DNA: TGTGCCAGCAGCCCCCGTGGGGGCCACGGTAGCAATCAGCCCCAGCATTTT.

CDR3 residues: CASSQDPDSRPRTF. The CDR3 DNA reads as TGTGCCAGCAGCCAAGATCCGGACAGCCGCCCTAGGACCTTC. This rearrangement joins TRBV3-1 (or the pseudogene TRBV3-2) to TRBJ1-2; TRBD1 is a possible D gene (6 bases). CDR1 and CDR2 (germline): LGHDT, YNNKEL (reference sequence). The CDR3 runs 14 residues. The germline V and J ends were trimmed by 0 bases and 14 bases, with 19 bases remaining between them.

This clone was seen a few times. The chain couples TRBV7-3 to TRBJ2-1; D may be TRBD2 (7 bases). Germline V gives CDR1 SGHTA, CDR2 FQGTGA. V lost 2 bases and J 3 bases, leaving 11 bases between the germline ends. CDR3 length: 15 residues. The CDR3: CASSLAGDIYNEQFF. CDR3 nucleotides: TGTGCCAGCAGCTTAGCGGGGGACATCTACAATGAGCAGTTCTTC.

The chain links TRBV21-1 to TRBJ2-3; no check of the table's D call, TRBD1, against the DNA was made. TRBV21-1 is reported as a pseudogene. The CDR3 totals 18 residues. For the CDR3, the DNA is TGTGCCAGCAGTTCCTCAGGGGGCGACCGCCAAGGGACAGATACGCAGTATTTT. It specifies CASSSSGGDRQGTDTQYF.

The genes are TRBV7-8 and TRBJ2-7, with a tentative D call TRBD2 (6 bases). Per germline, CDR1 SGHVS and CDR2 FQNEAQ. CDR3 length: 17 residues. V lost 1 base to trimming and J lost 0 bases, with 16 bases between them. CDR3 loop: CASSLGDVRGSSYEQYV. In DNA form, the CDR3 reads TGTGCCAGCAGCTTAGGGGACGTCCGGGGGAGCTCCTACGAGCAGTACGTC.

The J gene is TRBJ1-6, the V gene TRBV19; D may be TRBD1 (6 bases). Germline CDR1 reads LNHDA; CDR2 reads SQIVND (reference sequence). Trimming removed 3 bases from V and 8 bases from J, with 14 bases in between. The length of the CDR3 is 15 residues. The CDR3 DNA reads TGTGCCAGTAGTATTGGGGCACAGGGACATTCACCCCTCCACTTT. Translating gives CASSIGAQGHSPLHF.

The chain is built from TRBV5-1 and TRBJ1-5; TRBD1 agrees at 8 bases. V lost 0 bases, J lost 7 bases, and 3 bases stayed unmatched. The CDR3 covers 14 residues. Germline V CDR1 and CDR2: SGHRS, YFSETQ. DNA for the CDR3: TGCGCCAGCAGCTTGGAAGGACAGGGACAGCCCCAGCATTTT. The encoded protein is CASSLEGQGQPQHF.

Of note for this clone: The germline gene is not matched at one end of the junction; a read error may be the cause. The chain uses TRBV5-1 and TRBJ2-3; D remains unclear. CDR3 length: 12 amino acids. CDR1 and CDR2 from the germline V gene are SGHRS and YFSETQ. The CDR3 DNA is TGCGCCAGCAGCTTGGGGGCCGGAAGGCTCCATTTT. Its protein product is CASSLGAGRLHF. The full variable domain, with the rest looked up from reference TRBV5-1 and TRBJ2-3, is KAGVTQTPRYLIKTRGQQVTLSCSPISGHRSVSWYQQTPGQGLQFLFEYFSETQRNKGNFPGRFSGRQFSNSRSEMNVSTLELGDSALYLCASSLGAGRLHFGPGTRLTVL.

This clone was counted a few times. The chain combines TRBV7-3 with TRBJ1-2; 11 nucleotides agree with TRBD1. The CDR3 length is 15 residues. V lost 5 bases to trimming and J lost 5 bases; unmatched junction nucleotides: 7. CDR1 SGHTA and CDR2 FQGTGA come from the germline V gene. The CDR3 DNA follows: TGTGCCAGCAGCCCCGGGACAGGGGGGATATATGGCTACACCTTC. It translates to CASSPGTGGIYGYTF.

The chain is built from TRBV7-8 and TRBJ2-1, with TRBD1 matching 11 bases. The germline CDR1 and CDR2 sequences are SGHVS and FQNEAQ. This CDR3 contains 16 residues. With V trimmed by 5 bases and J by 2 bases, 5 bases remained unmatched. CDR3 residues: CASSRGTGGTYNEQFF. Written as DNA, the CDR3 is TGTGCCAGCAGCCGCGGGACAGGGGGGACCTACAATGAGCAGTTCTTC. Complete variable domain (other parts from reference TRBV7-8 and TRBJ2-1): GAGVSQSPRYKVAKRGQDVALRCDPISGHVSLFWYQQALGQGPEFLTYFQNEAQLDKSGLPSDRFFAERPEGSVSTLKIQRTQQEDSAVYLCASSRGTGGTYNEQFFGPGTRLTVL.

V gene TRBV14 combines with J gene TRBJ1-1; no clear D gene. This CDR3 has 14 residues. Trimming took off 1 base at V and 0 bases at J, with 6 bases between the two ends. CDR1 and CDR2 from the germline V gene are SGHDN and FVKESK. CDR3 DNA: TGTGCCAGCAGCCAAGTGGGCATGAACACTGAAGCTTTCTTT. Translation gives CASSQVGMNTEAFF. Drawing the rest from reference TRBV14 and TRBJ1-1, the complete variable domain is EAGVTQFPSHSVIEKGQTVTLRCDPISGHDNLYWYRRVMGKEIKFLLHFVKESKQDESGMPNNRFLAERTGGTYSTLKVQPAELEDSGVYFCASSQVGMNTEAFFGQGTRLTVV.

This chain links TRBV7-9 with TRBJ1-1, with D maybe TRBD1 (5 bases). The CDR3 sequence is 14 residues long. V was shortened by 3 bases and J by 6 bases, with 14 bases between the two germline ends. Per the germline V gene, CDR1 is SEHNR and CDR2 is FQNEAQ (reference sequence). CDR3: CASSLGGGPAEAFF. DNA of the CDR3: TGTGCCAGCAGCTTGGGGGGAGGGCCTGCTGAAGCTTTCTTT.

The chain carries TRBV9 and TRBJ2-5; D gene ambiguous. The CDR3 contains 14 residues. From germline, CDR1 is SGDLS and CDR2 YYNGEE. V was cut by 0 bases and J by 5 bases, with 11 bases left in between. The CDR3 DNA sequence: TGTGCCAGCAGCGTAGCACTCGCCGAGGAGACCCAGTACTTC. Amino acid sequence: CASSVALAEETQYF.

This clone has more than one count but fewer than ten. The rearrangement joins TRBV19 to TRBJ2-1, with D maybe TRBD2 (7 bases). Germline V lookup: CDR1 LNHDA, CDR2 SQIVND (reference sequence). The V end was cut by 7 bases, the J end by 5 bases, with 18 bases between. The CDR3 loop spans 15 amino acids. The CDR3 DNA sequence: TGTGCCAGTAAATCCGGTGGGGGGGCTGACAATGAGCAGTTCTTC. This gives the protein CASKSGGGADNEQFF.

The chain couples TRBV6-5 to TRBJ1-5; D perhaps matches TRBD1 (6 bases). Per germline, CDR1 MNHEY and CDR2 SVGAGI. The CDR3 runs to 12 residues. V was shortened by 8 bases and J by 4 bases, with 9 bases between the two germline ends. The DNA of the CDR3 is TGTGCCAGCCAAACAGGGAATCAGCCCCAGCATTTT. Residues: CASQTGNQPQHF.

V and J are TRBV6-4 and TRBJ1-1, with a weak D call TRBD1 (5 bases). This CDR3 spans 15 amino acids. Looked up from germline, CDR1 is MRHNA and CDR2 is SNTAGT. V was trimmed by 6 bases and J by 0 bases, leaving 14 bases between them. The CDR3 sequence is CASRVQASMNTEAFF. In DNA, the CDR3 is TGTGCCAGCAGGGTACAGGCCTCCATGAACACTGAAGCTTTCTTT.

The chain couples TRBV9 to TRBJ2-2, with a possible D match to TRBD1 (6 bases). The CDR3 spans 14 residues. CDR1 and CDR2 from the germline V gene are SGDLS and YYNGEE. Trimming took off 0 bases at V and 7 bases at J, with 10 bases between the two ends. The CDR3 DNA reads TGTGCCAGCAGCGTAGGAGGGGGAGACGGGGAGCTGTTTTTT. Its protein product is CASSVGGGDGELFF.

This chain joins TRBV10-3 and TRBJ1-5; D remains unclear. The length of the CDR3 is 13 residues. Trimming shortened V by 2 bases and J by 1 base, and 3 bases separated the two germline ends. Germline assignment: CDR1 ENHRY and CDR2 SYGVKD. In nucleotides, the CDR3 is TGTGCCATCAGTGAGGGCAGCAATCAGCCCCAGCATTTT. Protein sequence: CAISEGSNQPQHF.

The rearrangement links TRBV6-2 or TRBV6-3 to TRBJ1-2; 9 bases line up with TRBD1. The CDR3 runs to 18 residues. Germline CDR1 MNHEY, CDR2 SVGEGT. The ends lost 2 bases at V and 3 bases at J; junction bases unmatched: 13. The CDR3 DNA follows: TGTGCCAGCAGTTACCTCGTAAAGACAGGGGGATTGGACTATGGCTACACCTTC. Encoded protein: CASSYLVKTGGLDYGYTF.

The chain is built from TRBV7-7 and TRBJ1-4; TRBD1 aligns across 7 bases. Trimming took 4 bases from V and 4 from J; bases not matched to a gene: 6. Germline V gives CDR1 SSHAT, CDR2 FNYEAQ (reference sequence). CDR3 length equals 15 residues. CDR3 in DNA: TGTGCCAGCAGCTCCAGACAGGGTGTTAATGAAAAACTGTTTTTT. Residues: CASSSRQGVNEKLFF.

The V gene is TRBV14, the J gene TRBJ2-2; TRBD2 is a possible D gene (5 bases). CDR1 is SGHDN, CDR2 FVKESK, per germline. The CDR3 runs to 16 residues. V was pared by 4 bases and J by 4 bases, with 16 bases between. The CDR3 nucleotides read TGTGCCAGCAGCCCCAGAGGGTGGGCTGGCACCGGGGAGCTGTTTTTT. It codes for CASSPRGWAGTGELFF.

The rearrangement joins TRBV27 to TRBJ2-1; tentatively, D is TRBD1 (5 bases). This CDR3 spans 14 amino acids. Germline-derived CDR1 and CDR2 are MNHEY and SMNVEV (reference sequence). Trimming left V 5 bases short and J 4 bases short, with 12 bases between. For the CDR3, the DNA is TGTGCCAGCAGTATCGGACAAGATTACAATGAGCAGTTCTTC. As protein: CASSIGQDYNEQFF.

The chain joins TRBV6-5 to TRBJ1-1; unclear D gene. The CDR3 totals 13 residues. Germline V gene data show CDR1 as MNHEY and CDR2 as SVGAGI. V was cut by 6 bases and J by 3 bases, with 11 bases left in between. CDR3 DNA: TGTGCCAGCAGGGTGGCGGAGTACACTGAAGCTTTCTTT. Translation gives CASRVAEYTEAFF.

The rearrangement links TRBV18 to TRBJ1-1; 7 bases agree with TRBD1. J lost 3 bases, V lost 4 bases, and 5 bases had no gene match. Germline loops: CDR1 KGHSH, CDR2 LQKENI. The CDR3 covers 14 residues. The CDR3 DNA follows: TGTGCCAGCTCACGCGGACAGGATCACACTGAAGCTTTCTTT. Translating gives CASSRGQDHTEAFF.

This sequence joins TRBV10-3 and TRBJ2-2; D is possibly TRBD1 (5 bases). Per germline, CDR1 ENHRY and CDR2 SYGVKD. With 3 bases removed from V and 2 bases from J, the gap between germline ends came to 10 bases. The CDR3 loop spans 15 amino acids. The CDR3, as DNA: TGTGCCATCAGTGATTGGGGCCCTAACACCGGGGAGCTGTTTTTT. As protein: CAISDWGPNTGELFF.